This entry is about one T cell receptor beta chain. Its antigen is unidentified. This sample was included in a study of cytomegalovirus exposure and HLA in healthy donors. Study-wide points: In vitro testing confirmed a few CMV-associated chains as specific for CMV antigens. In the approximately 130 validation repertoires, a later analysis found that first-cohort TCR clusters tended to co-occur. The investigators catalogued 150 to 200 TCR beta chains as cytomegalovirus-associated.

The validation cohort, a group of some 120 subjects, included the donors and was separate from the roughly 670-subject first cohort. Germline V gives CDR1 MNHNY, CDR2 SVGAGI (reference sequence). The V gene end was trimmed by 4 bases and the J gene end by 4 bases; junction bases not matched to a gene: 8. The CDR3 contains 15 residues. The table came from immunoSEQ multiplex PCR; TCRdb's copy has only in-frame clones and leaves some out. The sample yields 200,000 to 300,000 clones, roughly 88% seen once. The origin of this receptor is a woman in her 30s in good health and CMV-seronegative. The chain employs TRBV6-6 and TRBJ2-7; 9 bases are shared with TRBD1. Material for sequencing was PBMCs. The CDR3 loop reads CASSWSPGQGYEQYF. CDR3 coding DNA: TGTGCCAGCAGTTGGAGTCCGGGACAGGGTTACGAGCAGTACTTC.